The 10 T cell receptor beta chains below all came from one sample that was sequenced in a study of T cells in Graves' hyperthyroidism and ophthalmopathy. There were TCR beta CDR3 regions amplified from RNA transcripts. TCR CDR3 regions were first amplified by RT-PCR with HTBI primers. TCRdb reprocessed the multiplex PCR reads via MiXCR and lists one record per CDR3 protein. Of about 210,000 distinct CDR3 sequences listed, about 15% are singletons. Sequencing was carried out using blood. The receptors stem from a man in his fifties with Graves' hyperthyroidism.

This clonotype appeared many times. The chain carries TRBV12-3 or TRBV12-4 and TRBJ2-7; 7 nucleotides align to TRBD2. V lost 7 bases to trimming and J lost 6 bases; unmatched junction nucleotides: 12. The CDR3 spans 14 residues. CDR3 region: CASTPLGGQGEQYF. Written as DNA, the CDR3 is TGTGCCAGCACCCCACTGGGAGGGCAAGGCGAGCAGTACTTC.

This clonotype was seen many times. The gene calls are TRBV20-1 and TRBJ2-3, with 11 bases lining up with TRBD2. Germline assignment: CDR1 DFQATT and CDR2 SNEGSKA (reference sequence). The ends lost 5 bases at V and 4 bases at J; junction bases unmatched: 8. The CDR3 runs 15 residues. Written as DNA, the CDR3 is TGCAGTGCTGCGTTAGCGGGAGGGAGGTCAGATACGCAGTATTTT. It codes for CSAALAGGRSDTQYF.

J is TRBJ2-2 and V is TRBV20-1; D possibly corresponds to TRBD1 (5 bases). Deletions cut 0 bases from V and 5 bases from J, with 7 bases between. The length of the CDR3 is 13 residues. The germline gives CDR1 DFQATT, CDR2 SNEGSKA (reference sequence). Written as DNA, the CDR3 is TGCAGTGCTAGAGATGGGGCAACCGGGGAGCTGTTTTTT. Amino acid sequence: CSARDGATGELFF.

This clonotype occurred many times. The chain is built from TRBV12-5 and TRBJ2-1; no clear D gene. The V gene lost 0 bases and the J gene lost 9 bases, with 6 bases spanning the gap. Germline-derived CDR1 and CDR2 are LGHNT and FRNRAP. The CDR3 loop spans 12 amino acids. The CDR3 region has the DNA TGTGCTAGTGGTTTGGTACAAACTGAGCAGTTCTTC. Protein sequence: CASGLVQTEQFF.

This clonotype was observed many times. This chain links TRBV5-5 with TRBJ2-7; D unclear. The CDR3 runs to 14 residues. Germline V lookup: CDR1 SGHKS, CDR2 YYEKEE (reference sequence). The V end was cut by 0 bases, the J end by 1 base, with 8 bases between. CDR3 in DNA: TGTGCCAGCAGCTTGGTTCCCGATTCCTACGAGCAGTACTTC. Residues: CASSLVPDSYEQYF. The entire variable domain, with the rest obtained from reference TRBV5-5 and TRBJ2-7, is as follows: DAGVTQSPTHLIKTRGQQVTLRCSPISGHKSVSWYQQVLGQGPQFIFQYYEKEERGRGNFPDRFSARQFPNYSSELNVNALLLGDSALYLCASSLVPDSYEQYFGPGTRLTVT.

The rearrangement uses TRBV6-1 and TRBJ2-3, with TRBD2 matching over 10 bases. Germline loops: CDR1 MNHNS, CDR2 SASEGT. The CDR3 sequence is 16 residues long. Trimming cost V 1 base and J 3 bases; bases outside gene matches: 4. Here the CDR3 reads CASSEGLLAGTDTQYF. CDR3 DNA: TGTGCCAGCAGTGAAGGCCTACTAGCGGGAACAGATACGCAGTATTTT.

This sequence joins TRBV3-1 and TRBJ1-5; 7 bases fit TRBD1. In germline, CDR1 is LGHDT, CDR2 YNNKEL (reference sequence). This CDR3 has 14 residues. Losses at the gene ends were 4 bases for V and 7 bases for J; bases not matched to a gene: 7. The CDR3 DNA is TGTGCCAGCAGCCTCAGGGGGGGACTACAGCCCCAGCATTTT. Translated, it gives CASSLRGGLQPQHF.

The chain carries TRBV4-1 and TRBJ2-5; D might be TRBD2 (5 bases). V lost 0 bases to trimming and J lost 1 base, with 9 bases between them. The CDR3 loop spans 15 amino acids. Per the germline V gene, CDR1 is MGHRA and CDR2 is YSYEKL. CDR3: CASSQDEGVQETQYF. The DNA of the CDR3 is TGCGCCAGCAGCCAAGATGAGGGAGTCCAAGAGACCCAGTACTTC.

This clonotype showed up just a few times. This rearrangement joins TRBV6-5 to TRBJ2-1; D gene ambiguous. In germline, CDR1 is MNHEY, CDR2 SVGAGI. The CDR3 contains 14 residues. Trimming left V 0 bases short and J 6 bases short, with 9 bases between. The chain's CDR3 is CASSYSRSRNEQFF. CDR3 nucleotides: TGTGCCAGCAGTTACTCGAGGAGTCGCAATGAGCAGTTCTTC.

This clonotype was detected only a few times. This chain joins TRBV30 and TRBJ2-7, with 8 bases that match TRBD2. The CDR3 is made up of 14 amino acids. The germline gives CDR1 GTSNPN, CDR2 SVGIG (reference sequence). The V segment lost 4 bases and the J segment 5 bases; nucleotides outside the gene matches: 10. DNA of the CDR3: TGTGCCTGGACTCGAGGGCGGGAGGCAGACGAGCAGTACTTC. It yields the protein CAWTRGREADEQYF. Filled out from reference TRBV30 and TRBJ2-7, the complete variable domain reads SQTIHQWPATLVQPVGSPLSLECTVEGTSNPNLYWYRQAAGRGLQLLFYSVGIGQISSEVPQNLSASRPQDRQFILSSKKLLLSDSGFYLCAWTRGREADEQYFGPGTRLTVT.